The 3 T cell receptor beta chains listed next were all sequenced from one sample in a study of blood T cell repertoires in COVID-19. Generated by immunoSEQ multiplex PCR, the TCRdb table keeps only in-frame clones and is missing some. The data contain around 100,000 clones, approximately 84% of them singletons. The specimen sequenced was peripheral blood. These TCRs come from a man aged 25 to 40 in a cohort sampled during active COVID-19.

The CDR3 nucleotides are TGCGCCAGCAGCGGCCACAGGGGGAAGAATGAGCAGTTCTTC. Translating gives CASSGHRGKNEQFF. The V call is TRBV4-3, the J call TRBJ2-1, with TRBD1 matching over 8 bases. Germline lookup yields CDR1 LGHNA and CDR2 YSLEER. This CDR3 is 14 amino acids long. Trimming removed 5 bases from V and 7 bases from J; junction bases left unmatched: 7.

V usage is TRBV27 and J usage is TRBJ2-7; D perhaps matches TRBD1 (6 bases). This CDR3 contains 15 residues. The germline V gene has CDR1 MNHEY and CDR2 SMNVEV (reference sequence). V shed 5 bases and J shed 4 bases, with 18 bases lying between them. In DNA, the CDR3 is TGTGCCAGCAGTGACCGGGACAAAGCAGGGTACGAGCAGTACTTC. It codes for CASSDRDKAGYEQYF.

V usage is TRBV5-4 and J usage is TRBJ1-2; TRBD1 matches 7 bases. This CDR3 contains 13 residues. Germline V gene lookup returns CDR1 SGHNT and CDR2 YYREEE (reference sequence). The J segment lost 3 bases and the V segment lost 6 bases, leaving 5 bases of the junction unmatched. CDR3 loop: CASNPRGYYGYTF. CDR3 bases: TGTGCCAGCAATCCCAGGGGGTACTATGGCTACACCTTC. The full variable domain, in which reference TRBV5-4 and TRBJ1-2 provide the parts outside the CDR3, is ETGVTQSPTHLIKTRGQQVTLRCSSQSGHNTVSWYQQALGQGPQFIFQYYREEENGRGNFPPRFSGLQFPNYSSELNVNALELDDSALYLCASNPRGYYGYTFGSGTRLTVV.